Sequencing of this TCR beta chain was carried out in a study of identical twins. Study-level results: While abundant cord blood beta clonotypes carried fewer insertions, memory repertoires showed no such pattern. One should note that invariant MAIT and iNKT cells could partly confound zero-insertion analyses.

Worth noting for this clonotype: Its specificity is not known.

TCRdb reprocessed the 5' RACE reads with MiXCR, giving one entry per CDR3 protein. This sample carries roughly 690,000 distinct CDR3 sequences, 20% to 25% of them seen once, and the ten largest clones take 4.3%. The CDR3 is 15 residues long. V was trimmed by 0 bases and J by 0 bases, leaving 6 bases between them. In germline, CDR1 is LGHNA, CDR2 YSLEER. This sample also appeared in a second study, on T cells expressing NK-cell markers. That work states: Sequenced donors, eight in total, included seven who were HCMV-seropositive and one who was seronegative.

This sequence was found in a young woman in good health. The specimen sequenced was PBMCs. The V call is TRBV4-3, the J call TRBJ1-3; D is ambiguous. The CDR3 DNA sequence: TGCGCCAGCAGCCAAGATGATTCCTCTGGAAACACCATATATTTT. Amino acid sequence: CASSQDDSSGNTIYF.